This T cell receptor beta chain was recorded in a study of T-cell reconstitution after alpha-beta-depleted transplantation in children. Using unique molecular identifiers, the investigators prepared the TCRbeta library. TCRdb passed the PCR reads through MiXCR, listing each CDR3 protein once. The sample lists 500,000 to 750,000 distinct CDR3 sequences; more than 20% were seen once. The TCR sequence derives from a boy younger than two with Wiskott-Aldrich syndrome, due to receive a stem cell transplant. The source was PBMCs, collected before TCRalphabeta/CD19-depleted stem cell transplant.

CDR3 sequence (DNA): TGCGCCAGCAGCTTCTCCGTTAACACCGGGGAGCTGTTTTTT. It yields the protein CASSFSVNTGELFF. This chain uses TRBV5-1 with TRBJ2-2; D is unresolved. V dropped 2 bases and J dropped 2 bases, with 7 bases sitting between them. CDR3 size: 14 residues. Germline CDR1 SGHRS, CDR2 YFSETQ.